This paragraph reports one T cell receptor (beta chain). This sample stems from a study of blood T cell repertoires in COVID-19. Seattle participants joined during active infection and were tracked over time. The CDR3 sequence is 15 residues long. Trimming shortened V by 5 bases and J by 4 bases, and 14 bases separated the two germline ends. Germline loops: CDR1 MDHEN, CDR2 SYDVKM. Methods used by the authors: Estimates of nucleated cell counts were drawn from the amplification of reference gene primers. Clones were read by immunoSEQ multiplex PCR, and TCRdb kept only the in-frame ones, dropping some. D and trimming come from the DNA, and the V and J calls and clone size come from that table. The sample records 95,000 to 150,000 clones, 92% being singletons.

This sequence joins TRBV28 and TRBJ1-4, with D possibly matching TRBD1 (5 bases). The source of this sequence is a man aged 50 to 59 with COVID-19, enrolled during active disease. Sequencing was done on a sample of peripheral blood. CDR3 amino acids: CASSPARGFNEKLFF. The DNA of the CDR3 is TGTGCCAGCAGTCCTGCCCGGGGGTTTAATGAAAAACTGTTTTTT.